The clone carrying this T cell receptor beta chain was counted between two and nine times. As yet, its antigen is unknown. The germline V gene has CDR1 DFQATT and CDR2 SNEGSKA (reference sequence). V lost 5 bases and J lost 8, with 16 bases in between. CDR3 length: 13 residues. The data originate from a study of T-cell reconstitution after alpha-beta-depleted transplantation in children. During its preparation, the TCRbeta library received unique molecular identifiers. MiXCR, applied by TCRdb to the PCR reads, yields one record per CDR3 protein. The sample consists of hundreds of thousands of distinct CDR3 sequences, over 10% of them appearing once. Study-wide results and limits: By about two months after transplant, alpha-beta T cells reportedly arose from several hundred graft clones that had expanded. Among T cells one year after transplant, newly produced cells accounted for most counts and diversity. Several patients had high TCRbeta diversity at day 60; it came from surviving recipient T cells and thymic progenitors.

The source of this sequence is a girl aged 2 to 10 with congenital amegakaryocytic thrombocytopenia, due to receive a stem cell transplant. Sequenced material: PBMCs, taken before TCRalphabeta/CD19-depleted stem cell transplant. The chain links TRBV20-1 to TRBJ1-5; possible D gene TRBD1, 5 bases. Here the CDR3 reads CSAGPEGLEPQHF. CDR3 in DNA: TGCAGTGCTGGACCGGAGGGGCTGGAGCCCCAGCATTTT.